The 4 T cell receptor beta chains reported below all come from one sample, sequenced in a study of blood T cell repertoires in COVID-19. TCRdb keeps only in-frame clones here, not all; method: immunoSEQ multiplex PCR. The data show 130,000 or so clones, roughly 91% seen once. Sequencing was done on a sample of peripheral blood. The receptors here all came from a human donor in a cohort sampled during active COVID-19.

The chain combines TRBV25-1 with TRBJ2-1, with TRBD1 as a possible D gene (6 bases). V lost 6 bases, J lost 7 bases, and 10 bases lay in between. The CDR3 is 12 residues long. CDR1 MGHDK and CDR2 SYGVNS come from the germline V gene. As DNA, the CDR3 is TGTGCCAGCAGCTTTACAGGGAATGAGCAGTTCTTC. Residues: CASSFTGNEQFF.

This clone was seen a few times. Other nucleotide sequences from this sample produce the same CDR3. The CDR3 loop reads CASSLLASSYEQYF. The CDR3 DNA sequence: TGTGCCAGCAGTTTACTAGCGAGCTCCTACGAGCAGTACTTC. The chain combines TRBV28 with TRBJ2-7, with D perhaps matching TRBD2 (6 bases). The CDR3 is 14 amino acids. Trimming took 2 bases from V and 0 from J, leaving 8 bases between them. The germline V gene encodes CDR1 MDHEN and CDR2 SYDVKM.

Of note for this clone: Other DNA sequences of this sample code for an identical CDR3. The chain has TRBV5-4 and TRBJ1-2; no definite D call. The V gene's germline CDR1 is SGHNT and CDR2 YYREEE (reference sequence). This CDR3 is built from 13 residues. The ends were cut back, 4 bases at V and 2 bases at J, with 9 bases in the middle. CDR3 residues: CASSGRENYGYTF. CDR3 nucleotides: TGTGCCAGCAGCGGCCGGGAAAACTATGGCTACACCTTC.

A single count supports this clone. This rearrangement joins TRBV10-2 to TRBJ2-7; D uncertain. V was shortened by 11 bases and J by 1 base, with 12 bases between the two germline ends. The CDR3 consists of 12 residues. Per germline, CDR1 WSHSY and CDR2 SAAADI. DNA for the CDR3: TGCGCCCGAGAGAAACTTTCCTACGAGCAGTACTTC. Amino acid sequence: CAREKLSYEQYF.